Below, 3 T cell receptor beta chains from the same sample are listed, as sequenced in a study of cytomegalovirus exposure and HLA in healthy donors. The PCR employed 60 Vbeta primers together with 13 Jbeta primers. The method was immunoSEQ multiplex PCR; TCRdb's version includes in-frame clones alone and lacks a portion of them. The sample includes tens of thousands of clones, approximately 71% of them seen just once. Sequenced: PBMCs. The origin of the receptors is a man between 45 and 60 years old in good health and CMV-seronegative.

The V and J genes are TRBV27 and TRBJ1-1; a weak D match, TRBD1 (5 bases). V gave up 2 bases and J gave up 2 bases, with 9 bases separating them. Germline CDR1 is MNHEY and CDR2 is SMNVEV (reference sequence). This CDR3 has 14 residues. As DNA, the CDR3 is TGTGCCAGCAGTTTAGGGCGGACAAACACTGAAGCTTTCTTT. Its translation: CASSLGRTNTEAFF.

This clone was observed a single time. V usage is TRBV19 and J usage is TRBJ2-3; TRBD1 matches at 10 bases. Germline CDR1 is LNHDA and CDR2 is SQIVND (reference sequence). The CDR3 runs to 15 residues. The ends lost 5 bases at V and 1 base at J; junction bases unmatched: 3. The CDR3 DNA sequence: TGTGCCAGTAGTGGAGGGACAGGGGGCACAGATACGCAGTATTTT. Translated, it gives CASSGGTGGTDTQYF.

This clone came up a few times. The chain recombines TRBV13 with TRBJ2-6; 11 nucleotides line up with TRBD2. In germline, CDR1 is PRHDT, CDR2 FYEKMQ (reference sequence). This CDR3 contains 18 residues. Trimming at V came to 5 bases and at J to 2 bases, leaving 8 bases not matched to a gene. The CDR3 sequence is CASSLYLAGGPGANVLTF. CDR3 in DNA: TGTGCCAGCAGCCTGTACCTAGCGGGGGGCCCTGGGGCCAACGTCCTGACTTTC.